The present TCR beta chain was sequenced within a study of OX40 agonist ivuxolimab in advanced cancers. Study in general: Patients were dosed with the agonistic anti-OX40 (CD134) antibody ivuxolimab. Patients achieving partial responses numbered three: one hepatocellular carcinoma case and two cutaneous melanoma cases. Study results and limitations: On average, CD8+ T cells showed a greater number of expanded clones than CD4+.

The CDR3 is 14 amino acids. CDR1 is MNHEY and CDR2 is SMNVEV in the germline V gene (reference sequence). V was clipped by 2 bases and J by 4 bases; unmatched bases: 4. Assay used: immunoSEQ multiplex PCR; TCRdb lists only in-frame clones, some missing. This sample carries around 19,000 clones, roughly 70% of them seen once, and the ten largest clones take roughly 24%. Note on this clone: No antigen is known for it.

The J gene is TRBJ1-1, the V gene TRBV27, with 7 bases that match TRBD1. This clonotype originated in an adult with an advanced solid tumor such as melanoma, head and neck, liver or kidney cancer. The sample consisted of CD4+ or CD8+ T cells sorted from blood, taken in a trial of the OX40 agonist ivuxolimab. DNA for the CDR3: TGTGCCAGCAGTTTAAAAACAGGGGTCACTGAAGCTTTCTTT. Its protein product is CASSLKTGVTEAFF.